Following are 21 T cell receptor beta chains from one sample sequenced in a study of CD8 T cells in ankylosing spondylitis. MiXCR, run by TCRdb on the 5' RACE reads, gives a single entry per CDR3 protein. The sample carries roughly 130,000 distinct CDR3 sequences, roughly 15% recorded once. The sample consisted of blood, either unsorted or a sorted T cell fraction (not recorded which). The source is a female donor with ankylosing spondylitis or in good health (not recorded which).

Concerning this clonotype itself: A single base separates this from a much larger clone, so it may be a read error. The V gene is TRBV11-2, the J gene TRBJ2-1; 12 nucleotides align to TRBD2. Trimming took 3 bases from V and 4 from J; bases not matched to a gene: 7. The CDR3 consists of 17 residues. Germline CDR1 reads SGHAT; CDR2 reads FQNNGV. CDR3 region: CASSFLLAGGQYNEQFF. The CDR3 DNA reads TGTGCCAGCAGCTTTTTACTAGCGGGGGGACAATACAATGAGCAGTTCTTC. The variable domain in full, completed from reference TRBV11-2 and TRBJ2-1, reads EAGVAQSPRYKIIEKRQSVAFWCNPISGHATLYWYQQILGQGPKLLIQFQNNGVVDDSQLPKDRFSAERLKGVDSTLKIQPAKLEDSAVYLCASSFLLAGGQYNEQFFGPGTRLTVL.

The sample holds many counts of this clonotype. This chain links TRBV12-3 or TRBV12-4 with TRBJ2-1; no clear D gene. The V end was cut by 4 bases, the J end by 0 bases, with 7 bases between. The CDR3 consists of 14 residues. The CDR3 nucleotides are TGTGCCAGCAGTTCTCACAGCTCCTACAATGAGCAGTTCTTC. Its protein product is CASSSHSSYNEQFF.

This clonotype appeared many times. The gene calls are TRBV12-3 or TRBV12-4 and TRBJ2-6; perhaps TRBD2 as D (5 bases). The CDR3 loop spans 17 amino acids. Trimming took 7 bases from V and 0 from J, leaving 16 bases between them. The CDR3 nucleotides read TGTGCCAGCACCCTCCTGAGGACTGTCTCTGGGGCCAACGTCCTGACTTTC. Translated, it gives CASTLLRTVSGANVLTF.

The V and J genes are TRBV20-1 and TRBJ1-1; D is unresolved. Germline CDR1 DFQATT, CDR2 SNEGSKA (reference sequence). Trimming took off 3 bases at V and 1 base at J, with 15 bases between the two ends. This CDR3 has 15 residues. The CDR3 sequence is CSARPAGRENTEAFF. CDR3 nucleotide sequence: TGCAGTGCTAGGCCAGCGGGCAGAGAGAACACTGAAGCTTTCTTT.

This clonotype was recorded a few times. This sequence joins TRBV12-3 or TRBV12-4 and TRBJ1-1, with D perhaps TRBD1 (6 bases). There are 14 residues in the CDR3. Trimming took off 7 bases at V and 4 bases at J, with 16 bases between the two ends. The CDR3 DNA sequence: TGTGCCAGCACCCAGCGGGGGGGCGGCACTGAAGCTTTCTTT. Its translation is CASTQRGGGTEAFF.

The J gene is TRBJ2-5, the V gene TRBV11-2; D is possibly TRBD1 or TRBD2 (5 bases each). The CDR3 is 16 amino acids. V lost 6 bases and J 5 bases, leaving 22 bases between the germline ends. From germline, CDR1 is SGHAT and CDR2 FQNNGV. The CDR3 region is CASSPRGGGQGETQYF. CDR3 DNA sequence: TGTGCCAGCAGTCCTAGGGGTGGAGGCCAAGGGGAGACCCAGTACTTC.

This clonotype has only a few counts. The rearrangement links TRBV4-1 to TRBJ2-7; 7 bases match TRBD2. V lost 1 base and J lost 3; bases outside the gene matches: 6. CDR1 MGHRA and CDR2 YSYEKL come from the germline V gene. CDR3 length: 15 residues. CDR3 bases: TGCGCCAGCAGCCAAGTTCTAGCGGAAGTCTACGAGCAGTACTTC. Translation: CASSQVLAEVYEQYF.

Within the sample, this clonotype is medium-sized. At one of its ends the junction is not consistent with the germline gene, which may arise from a read error. V is TRBV7-7 and J is TRBJ2-3, with 10 positions matching TRBD2. Germline loops: CDR1 SSHAT, CDR2 FNYEAQ (reference sequence). This CDR3 is 15 amino acids long. In DNA, the CDR3 is TGTGCTAGCAGTTCCGGGACTAGCGACACAGATACGCAGTATTTT. Translating it yields CASSSGTSDTDTQYF.

The chain carries TRBV7-9 and TRBJ1-3; TRBD1 agrees at 9 bases. This CDR3 contains 16 residues. Germline lookup yields CDR1 SEHNR and CDR2 FQNEAQ (reference sequence). V shed 5 bases, J shed 1 base, and the junction held 6 bases outside the gene matches. CDR3: CASSTRQGDSGNTIYF. The DNA of the CDR3 is TGTGCCAGCAGCACCCGACAGGGGGATTCTGGAAACACCATATATTTT. Looking up the rest from reference TRBV7-9 and TRBJ1-3 gives the full variable domain: DTGVSQNPRHKITKRGQNVTFRCDPISEHNRLYWYRQTLGQGPEFLTYFQNEAQLEKSRLLSDRFSAERPKGSFSTLEIQRTEQGDSAMYLCASSTRQGDSGNTIYFGEGSWLTVV.

The table lists this clonotype with a few counts. The gene calls are TRBV6-1 and TRBJ2-2, with 9 bases that match TRBD2. CDR1 is MNHNS, CDR2 SASEGT, per germline. The CDR3 contains 16 residues. The J segment lost 3 bases and the V segment lost 7 bases, leaving 9 bases of the junction unmatched. The CDR3 DNA follows: TGTGCCAGCATCGATAGTAGCGGGGGTTACACCGGGGAGCTGTTTTTT. Its protein product is CASIDSSGGYTGELFF.

This clonotype showed up just a few times. V is TRBV27 and J is TRBJ2-4, with 7 bases identical to TRBD1. V trimming: 5 bases; J trimming: 5 bases; junction bases outside the gene matches: 6. CDR3 size: 14 residues. Germline CDR1 MNHEY, CDR2 SMNVEV (reference sequence). The CDR3 DNA follows: TGTGCCAGCAGTCCCTTAACAGGGGAAAACATTCAGTACTTC. Translated: CASSPLTGENIQYF.

This clonotype was seen more than once but under ten times. The chain is built from TRBV20-1 and TRBJ1-5; TRBD1 matches at 7 bases. Germline V lookup: CDR1 DFQATT, CDR2 SNEGSKA (reference sequence). The CDR3 length is 14 residues. The V and J ends lost 2 bases and 3 bases, in that order; junction bases with no gene match: 4. CDR3 DNA: TGCAGTGCTAGACCAACAGGGGCCAATCAGCCCCAGCATTTT. This gives the protein CSARPTGANQPQHF.

This clonotype was found a few times. The rearrangement links TRBV2 to TRBJ2-3, with D tentatively TRBD2 (5 bases). The CDR3 extends over 11 amino acids. V gave up 6 bases and J gave up 4 bases, with 5 bases separating them. The germline CDR1 and CDR2 sequences are SNHLY and FYNNEI. In nucleotides, the CDR3 is TGTGCCAGCAGACTAGCAGATACGCAGTATTTT. Translated, it gives CASRLADTQYF.

This clonotype occurred many times. V is TRBV20-1 and J is TRBJ2-1; perhaps TRBD2 as D (5 bases). Germline V gene data show CDR1 as DFQATT and CDR2 as SNEGSKA (reference sequence). The CDR3 consists of 16 residues. V gave up 6 bases and J gave up 4 bases, with 22 bases separating them. CDR3 sequence (DNA): TGCAGTGCCTACGGTAGCGCCAGCTCGGTTTACAATGAGCAGTTCTTC. Its protein is CSAYGSASSVYNEQFF.

This clonotype was seen more than once but under ten times. This sequence joins TRBV18 and TRBJ2-1; TRBD2 agrees at 9 bases. This CDR3 is 14 amino acids long. Germline CDR1 is KGHSH and CDR2 is LQKENI. J lost 6 bases, V lost 6 bases, and 6 bases had no gene match. CDR3 nucleotides: TGTGCCAGCTCCCCAATAGCGGGAGCCAATGAGCAGTTCTTC. Translating it yields CASSPIAGANEQFF.

The chain links TRBV5-1 to TRBJ2-2; the match to TRBD2 covers 8 bases. The junction had 9 bases not matched to a gene; V was cut back by 4 bases and J by 7 bases. The CDR3 is made up of 15 amino acids. CDR1 and CDR2 (germline): SGHRS, YFSETQ. CDR3 region: CASSPPGLVDGELFF. Here the CDR3 DNA reads TGCGCCAGCAGCCCACCGGGACTAGTAGACGGGGAGCTGTTTTTT. Based on the CDR3 plus reference TRBV5-1 and TRBJ2-2, the full variable domain is KAGVTQTPRYLIKTRGQQVTLSCSPISGHRSVSWYQQTPGQGLQFLFEYFSETQRNKGNFPGRFSGRQFSNSRSEMNVSTLELGDSALYLCASSPPGLVDGELFFGEGSRLTVL.

This clonotype was detected only a few times. The rearrangement links TRBV3-1 to TRBJ1-2; D is possibly TRBD1 (5 bases). Germline V lookup: CDR1 LGHDT, CDR2 YNNKEL (reference sequence). CDR3 length: 13 amino acids. V lost 5 bases and J lost 4, with 11 bases in between. In DNA, the CDR3 is TGTGCCAGCAGCGTGACAGTTACCTATGGCTACACCTTC. Translation: CASSVTVTYGYTF. The whole variable domain, remainder taken from reference TRBV3-1 and TRBJ1-2, is DTAVSQTPKYLVTQMGNDKSIKCEQNLGHDTMYWYKQDSKKFLKIMFSYNNKELIINETVPNRFSPKSPDKAHLNLHINSLELGDSAVYFCASSVTVTYGYTFGSGTRLTVV.

The V call is TRBV6-5, the J call TRBJ2-3; D is possibly TRBD2 (7 bases). The CDR3 is made up of 16 amino acids. The ends were cut back, 8 bases at V and 0 bases at J, with 18 bases in the middle. Germline V gene sequence: CDR1 MNHEY, CDR2 SVGAGI. CDR3 sequence reads: CASSMEGGFSTDTQYF. The CDR3 DNA follows: TGTGCCAGCTCCATGGAGGGGGGGTTTAGCACAGATACGCAGTATTTT.

V gene TRBV7-9 combines with J gene TRBJ1-6; 9 positions agree with TRBD1. This CDR3 region has 16 residues. The ends lost 5 bases at V and 7 bases at J; junction bases unmatched: 9. In germline, CDR1 is SEHNR, CDR2 FQNEAQ (reference sequence). The CDR3 bases are TGTGCCAGCAGCCCGGGACAGGGCAGTGGAAATTCACCCCTCCACTTT. Its translation: CASSPGQGSGNSPLHF.

This clonotype was detected ten times or more. This chain uses TRBV27 with TRBJ1-5; tentative D call: TRBD1 (6 bases). There are 14 residues in the CDR3. The V end lost 3 bases, the J end lost 7 bases, and 13 bases lay between the germline ends. Germline assignment: CDR1 MNHEY and CDR2 SMNVEV (reference sequence). The chain's CDR3 is CASSLGHPKQPQHF. The CDR3 nucleotides are TGTGCCAGCAGTTTGGGACACCCCAAGCAGCCCCAGCATTTT.

The rearrangement uses TRBV7-2 and TRBJ2-1; 8 bases fit TRBD1. The J segment lost 2 bases and the V segment lost 10 bases, leaving 4 bases of the junction unmatched. The CDR3 runs to 13 residues. CDR1 is SGHTA, CDR2 FQGNSA, per germline. CDR3 nucleotide sequence: TGTGCCACCTCGGACAGGGCCTACAATGAGCAGTTCTTC. Translation: CATSDRAYNEQFF.